A selection of T cell receptor beta chains follows, all from one sample in a study of cytomegalovirus exposure and HLA in healthy donors. Libraries were prepared by immunoSEQ multiplex PCR; TCRdb keeps only in-frame clonotypes and omits some of them. The data contain about 150,000 clones, roughly 90% of them seen just once; the ten biggest clones take up less than 5.5%. Sequencing was performed on PBMCs. These receptors originate from a young man in good health and CMV-seropositive. Both conserved end residues are part of each CDR3. Each record gives: clone size, J gene, D gene, V gene, CDR3 protein, CDR3 DNA. D genes are given only for firm matches. The size of a clone is reported for some rows only, either as once, few or many, or as a class for expanded clones.

size: .; J: TRBJ2-6; D: .; V: TRBV7-2; CDR3: CASSSTRGANVLTF; DNA: TGTGCCAGCAGCTCGACCAGGGGGGCCAACGTCCTGACTTTC
size: .; J: TRBJ2-2; D: TRBD1; V: TRBV2; CDR3: CASNRDRNTGELFF; DNA: TGTGCCAGCAACCGGGACAGGAACACCGGGGAGCTGTTTTTT
size: .; J: TRBJ2-1; D: TRBD1; V: TRBV7-2; CDR3: CASRDRVLNEQFF; DNA: TGTGCCAGCCGGGACAGGGTCCTCAATGAGCAGTTCTTC
size: .; J: TRBJ1-5; D: .; V: TRBV6-5; CDR3: CASSPDSSSWPQHF; DNA: TGTGCCAGCAGCCCCGACAGCTCGAGTTGGCCCCAGCATTTT
size: once; J: TRBJ2-3; D: TRBD1; V: TRBV5-6; CDR3: CASSSTTGGADTQYF; DNA: TGTGCCAGCAGTTCCACGACAGGGGGCGCAGATACGCAGTATTTT
size: .; J: TRBJ1-1; D: .; V: TRBV27; CDR3: CASGYTGVPEAFF; DNA: TGTGCCAGCGGCTATACAGGAGTCCCTGAAGCTTTCTTT
size: .; J: TRBJ1-1; D: TRBD1; V: TRBV7-9; CDR3: CASSPRRDRATEAFF; DNA: TGTGCCAGCAGCCCTAGGCGGGACAGGGCGACTGAAGCTTTCTTT
size: .; J: TRBJ2-2; D: .; V: TRBV2; CDR3: CASSVEAVTGELFF; DNA: TGTGCCAGCAGTGTGGAAGCGGTCACCGGGGAGCTGTTTTTT
size: once; J: TRBJ2-5; D: .; V: TRBV28; CDR3: CASSLWGRAMGETQYF; DNA: TGTGCCAGCAGTTTGTGGGGCAGGGCCATGGGGGAGACCCAGTACTTC
size: .; J: TRBJ1-4; D: .; V: TRBV18; CDR3: CASSLQGANEKLFF; DNA: TGTGCCAGCTCCTTACAGGGAGCTAATGAAAAACTGTTTTTT
size: .; J: TRBJ1-6; D: .; V: TRBV2; CDR3: CASSESGGDGFSPLHF; DNA: TGTGCCAGCAGTGAAAGTGGGGGGGATGGATTTTCACCCCTCCACTTT
size: .; J: TRBJ1-2; D: .; V: TRBV30; CDR3: CAWSPGESNGYTF; DNA: TGTGCCTGGAGTCCAGGGGAAAGTAATGGCTACACCTTC
size: .; J: TRBJ1-2; D: TRBD1; V: TRBV29-1; CDR3: CSVDQGAYGYTF; DNA: TGCAGCGTCGATCAGGGGGCGTATGGCTACACCTTC
size: .; J: TRBJ1-1; D: .; V: TRBV29-1; CDR3: CSVEEATEAFF; DNA: TGCAGCGTTGAAGAGGCCACTGAAGCTTTCTTT
size: .; J: TRBJ2-3; D: .; V: TRBV5-8; CDR3: CASSLGLTQGDTQYF; DNA: TGTGCCAGCAGCCTGGGACTGACGCAGGGAGATACGCAGTATTTT
size: .; J: TRBJ2-2; D: TRBD2; V: TRBV7-2; CDR3: CASSSTSGGTGELFF; DNA: TGTGCCAGCAGCTCGACTAGCGGGGGGACCGGGGAGCTGTTTTTT
size: once; J: TRBJ1-2; D: TRBD1; V: TRBV7-9; CDR3: CASSFPRTGDVGYTF; DNA: TGTGCCAGCAGCTTTCCTCGGACAGGGGATGTTGGCTACACCTTC
size: .; J: TRBJ1-5; D: .; V: TRBV6-6; CDR3: CASTTVTNQPQHF; DNA: TGTGCCAGTACGACAGTCACCAATCAGCCCCAGCATTTT
size: .; J: TRBJ1-1; D: .; V: TRBV6-4; CDR3: CASSGTAGRTAFF; DNA: TGTGCCAGCAGCGGAACCGCGGGTCGCACGGCTTTCTTT
size: .; J: TRBJ1-2; D: .; V: TRBV4-2; CDR3: CASSVRGNYGYTF; DNA: TGTGCCAGCAGCGTGAGAGGGAACTATGGCTACACCTTC
size: .; J: TRBJ2-1; D: .; V: TRBV4-1; CDR3: CASSQASGYEQFF; DNA: TGCGCCAGCAGCCAAGCTTCAGGGTATGAGCAGTTCTTC
size: .; J: TRBJ1-5; D: TRBD1; V: TRBV29-1; CDR3: CSVGTGGEGNQPQHF; DNA: TGCAGCGTTGGGACAGGGGGCGAGGGCAATCAGCCCCAGCATTTT
size: .; J: TRBJ2-7; D: .; V: TRBV5-4; CDR3: CASSLGGLGYEQYF; DNA: TGTGCCAGCAGCCTGGGGGGCTTAGGCTACGAGCAGTACTTC
size: .; J: TRBJ1-1; D: .; V: TRBV6-1; CDR3: CASRVLSTANTEAFF; DNA: TGTGCCAGCAGGGTCCTCTCTACAGCGAACACTGAAGCTTTCTTT
size: once; J: TRBJ2-2; D: TRBD1; V: TRBV6-1; CDR3: CASSGTGFFGELFF; DNA: TGTGCCAGCTCGGGGACAGGGTTCTTTGGGGAGCTGTTTTTT
size: .; J: TRBJ1-1; D: .; V: TRBV29-1; CDR3: CSVADKRAEAFF; DNA: TGCAGCGTTGCCGACAAGAGGGCTGAAGCTTTCTTT
size: .; J: TRBJ1-5; D: .; V: TRBV5-1; CDR3: CASSLTGEREPQHF; DNA: TGCGCCAGCAGCTTGACAGGCGAAAGGGAGCCCCAGCATTTT
size: .; J: TRBJ1-2; D: TRBD1; V: TRBV27; CDR3: CASSLFAGQGRVYGYTF; DNA: TGTGCCAGCAGTTTATTTGCGGGACAGGGGAGGGTCTATGGCTACACCTTC
size: .; J: TRBJ1-2; D: .; V: TRBV4-2; CDR3: CASSQGVSGNYGYTF; DNA: TGTGCCAGCAGCCAAGGGGTGTCGGGGAACTATGGCTACACCTTC
size: .; J: TRBJ2-1; D: .; V: TRBV2; CDR3: CASNEKAGDEQFF; DNA: TGTGCCAGCAACGAAAAGGCAGGGGATGAGCAGTTCTTC
size: .; J: TRBJ2-2; D: TRBD1; V: TRBV28; CDR3: CASSLGQGAGELFF; DNA: TGTGCCAGCTCTTTGGGACAGGGCGCCGGGGAGCTGTTTTTT
size: .; J: TRBJ2-7; D: .; V: TRBV15; CDR3: CATSRVVSSYEQYF; DNA: TGTGCCACCAGCAGAGTCGTTAGCTCCTACGAGCAGTACTTC
size: .; J: TRBJ2-2; D: TRBD1; V: TRBV2; CDR3: CASRTGTATGELFF; DNA: TGTGCCAGCCGAACCGGGACAGCCACCGGGGAGCTGTTTTTT
size: .; J: TRBJ2-7; D: TRBD1; V: TRBV18; CDR3: CATSGTGSSYEQYF; DNA: TGTGCCACCTCCGGGACAGGGAGCTCCTACGAGCAGTACTTC
size: .; J: TRBJ2-7; D: .; V: TRBV6-5; CDR3: CASSYGAGATYEQYF; DNA: TGTGCCAGCAGTTACGGGGCAGGGGCCACCTACGAGCAGTACTTC